The 2 T cell receptor beta chains reported below all come from one sample, sequenced in a study of shared clonotypes between healthy human individuals. Some clones are missing from TCRdb's copy, which holds only in-frame ones; the method was immunoSEQ multiplex PCR. The sample has around 2.5 million clones, over 85% seen once. What was sequenced was naive CD4+ T cells from PBMCs. Subset defined: CD45RA+ positively selected. The source of these receptors is a man in his late teens or twenties in good health. Some clones in this sample may be carry-over from other donors' samples.

The chain combines TRBV10-1 with TRBJ2-7; D ambiguous. CDR1 and CDR2 from the germline V gene are WNHNN and SYGVQD (reference sequence). The CDR3 totals 14 residues. Trimming left V 6 bases short and J 1 base short, with 13 bases between. The CDR3: CASRPPAPSYEQYF. CDR3 in DNA: TGCGCCAGCAGACCCCCAGCGCCGTCCTACGAGCAGTACTTC.

V usage is TRBV2 and J usage is TRBJ1-2; no clear D. Per the germline V gene, CDR1 is SNHLY and CDR2 is FYNNEI. V was shortened by 1 base and J by 8 bases, with 11 bases between the two germline ends. The CDR3 consists of 13 residues. The DNA for the CDR3 is TGTGCCAGCAGTGAAGACTCAAAAAGGGGCTACACCTTC. Translating it yields CASSEDSKRGYTF.